Listed below are T cell receptor beta chains from one sample, sequenced in a study of blood T cell repertoires in COVID-19. TCRdb's copy holds only in-frame clones and misses some; the assay was immunoSEQ multiplex PCR. Found here are tens of thousands of clones, roughly 82% of them singletons; the top ten hold over 15%. Source material: peripheral blood. All receptors come from a human donor in a cohort sampled during active COVID-19. Both conserved end residues are part of each CDR3. A D gene is named only where the DNA matches it firmly. For some rows the clone size is stated as once, few or many, or as a class when expanded; others skip it.

v_call,d_call,j_call,clone_size,cdr3_aa,cdr3_nt
TRBV7-9,TRBD1,TRBJ1-2,NA,CASSTGQGTPVVRYGYTF,TGTGCCAGCAGCACGGGACAGGGGACCCCAGTCGTTCGCTATGGCTACACCTTC
TRBV21-1,NA,TRBJ1-2,NA,CASSKGQNYTF,TGTGCCAGCAGCAAAGGACAGAACTACACCTTC
TRBV10-3,TRBD2,TRBJ2-3,NA,CAISGPAGGLGDTQYF,TGTGCCATCAGTGGACCAGCGGGGGGACTGGGGGATACGCAGTATTTT
TRBV5-4,NA,TRBJ2-1,NA,CASSLGGDNEQFF,TGTGCCAGCAGCCTAGGGGGGGACAATGAGCAGTTCTTC
TRBV5-1,NA,TRBJ2-7,NA,CASSLGQYEQYF,TGCGCCAGCAGCTTGGGACAGTACGAGCAGTACTTC
TRBV6-2/TRBV6-3,TRBD2,TRBJ2-2,NA,CASSYSPRLAGADTGELFF,TGTGCCAGCAGTTACTCCCCACGACTAGCGGGGGCTGACACCGGGGAGCTGTTTTTT
TRBV3-1/TRBV3-2,NA,TRBJ1-6,NA,CASSQDLRGLRSPLHF,TGTGCCAGCAGCCAAGATCTAAGGGGTTTACGTTCACCCCTCCACTTT
TRBV30,NA,TRBJ2-7,NA,CAWSGTSGTEQYF,TGTGCCTGGAGTGGAACATCAGGGACAGAGCAGTACTTC
TRBV5-1,NA,TRBJ1-2,NA,CASSPGLGQPNYGYTF,TGCGCCAGCAGCCCCGGATTAGGACAGCCTAACTATGGCTACACCTTC
TRBV4-2,TRBD1,TRBJ1-2,NA,CASSNPGGKDHGYTF,TGTGCCAGCAGCAACCCAGGGGGCAAGGACCATGGCTACACCTTC
TRBV7-9,TRBD1,TRBJ1-1,NA,CASSDPGQGNTEAFF,TGTGCCAGCAGCGACCCGGGACAGGGGAACACTGAAGCTTTCTTT
TRBV18,TRBD1,TRBJ2-7,once,CASSPKGGQVRYEQYF,TGTGCCAGCTCACCAAAAGGGGGACAGGTCCGCTACGAGCAGTACTTC
TRBV10-3,TRBD1,TRBJ1-2,once,CAISAGGSYGYTF,TGTGCCATCAGTGCAGGGGGCAGCTATGGCTACACCTTC
TRBV5-1,NA,TRBJ2-2,few,CASSPGRTTNTGELFF,TGCGCCAGCAGCCCGGGACGGACTACGAACACCGGGGAGCTGTTTTTT
TRBV5-6,NA,TRBJ1-1,NA,CASSLVASTEAFF,TGTGCCAGCAGCTTGGTGGCTAGCACTGAAGCTTTCTTT
TRBV2,TRBD2,TRBJ2-2,NA,CASRVTSEGGELFF,TGTGCCAGCAGAGTGACTAGCGAGGGCGGGGAGCTGTTTTTT
TRBV18,TRBD1,TRBJ1-4,few,CASSPPQGVEEKLFF,TGTGCCAGCTCACCACCTCAGGGGGTGGAAGAAAAACTGTTTTTT
TRBV3-1/TRBV3-2,NA,TRBJ2-5,NA,CASSQTDDGKETQYF,TGTGCCAGCAGCCAGACTGATGACGGAAAAGAGACCCAGTACTTC
TRBV4-2,TRBD1,TRBJ1-2,NA,CASSQGQAGYTF,TGTGCCAGCAGCCAGGGACAGGCTGGCTACACCTTC
TRBV11-1,TRBD1,TRBJ2-2,NA,CASSPRTGGASGELFF,TGTGCCAGCAGCCCCCGGACAGGGGGCGCATCCGGGGAGCTGTTTTTT
TRBV5-1,TRBD1,TRBJ2-3,NA,CASSRGQGREDTQYF,TGCGCCAGCAGCAGGGGACAGGGAAGGGAGGATACGCAGTATTTT
TRBV6-1,NA,TRBJ1-1,NA,CASSERRVNTEAFF,TGTGCCAGCAGTGAGAGGAGGGTGAACACTGAAGCTTTCTTT
TRBV11-2,NA,TRBJ2-7,NA,CASSLTEFYEQYF,TGTGCCAGCAGCTTAACTGAGTTCTACGAGCAGTACTTC
TRBV9,TRBD1,TRBJ1-5,NA,CASSGGQGNQPQHF,TGTGCCAGCAGCGGGGGACAGGGCAATCAGCCCCAGCATTTT
TRBV25-1,TRBD2,TRBJ2-2,NA,CASRKGLAGAWGTGELFF,TGTGCCAGCAGGAAAGGGCTAGCGGGGGCCTGGGGCACCGGGGAGCTGTTTTTT
TRBV18,NA,TRBJ1-5,NA,CASSPGGPGYGGSNQPQHF,TGTGCCAGCTCACCGGGCGGGCCGGGGTATGGTGGTAGCAATCAGCCCCAGCATTTT
TRBV6-5,NA,TRBJ2-7,NA,CASSYSLAHYEQYF,TGTGCCAGCAGTTACTCGCTAGCGCACTACGAGCAGTACTTC
TRBV2,TRBD1,TRBJ1-5,NA,CASRGDRGGHQPQHF,TGTGCCAGCAGGGGGGACAGGGGAGGCCATCAGCCCCAGCATTTT
TRBV4-1,TRBD1,TRBJ1-4,NA,CASSPNPGQTNEKLFF,TGCGCCAGCAGCCCCAACCCGGGACAGACTAATGAAAAACTGTTTTTT
TRBV11-3,TRBD1,TRBJ1-1,once,CASSTRGHTEAFF,TGTGCCAGCAGCACAAGGGGGCACACTGAAGCTTTCTTT
TRBV3-1/TRBV3-2,NA,TRBJ1-4,NA,CASSHLGYGSLSNEKLFF,TGTGCCAGCAGCCATCTTGGTTACGGTAGTCTCTCGAATGAAAAACTGTTTTTT
TRBV7-2,NA,TRBJ2-3,NA,CASSFRRGTDTQYF,TGTGCCAGCAGCTTTCGGCGGGGCACAGATACGCAGTATTTT
TRBV7-6,NA,TRBJ2-7,NA,CASSPGSGMGEQYF,TGTGCCAGCAGCCCGGGCTCGGGGATGGGCGAGCAGTACTTC
TRBV10-1,TRBD2,TRBJ2-7,NA,CASSDGSGGDDEQYF,TGCGCCAGCAGTGATGGTAGCGGGGGGGACGACGAGCAGTACTTC
TRBV6-5,TRBD1,TRBJ2-2,once,CASSYSGTGLVF,TGTGCCAGCAGTTACTCCGGGACAGGGCTAGTTTTT
TRBV5-1,NA,TRBJ1-2,NA,CASSSGHNYGYTF,TGCGCCAGCAGCTCGGGACATAACTATGGCTACACCTTC
TRBV11-2,TRBD1,TRBJ1-1,NA,CASSPQGAQGYTEAFF,TGTGCCAGCAGCCCGCAGGGGGCTCAAGGCTACACTGAAGCTTTCTTT
TRBV9,TRBD1,TRBJ2-7,NA,CASSAGQPSSYEQYF,TGTGCCAGCAGCGCGGGACAGCCGTCTTCCTACGAGCAGTACTTC
TRBV19,TRBD2,TRBJ2-1,NA,CASSQLAGYNEQFF,TGTGCCAGTAGTCAGCTAGCGGGCTACAATGAGCAGTTCTTC
TRBV3-1/TRBV3-2,TRBD2,TRBJ2-7,NA,CASSQGPREGEQYF,TGTGCCAGCAGCCAAGGACCCCGGGAGGGCGAGCAGTACTTC
TRBV4-3,NA,TRBJ1-2,once,CASSQDDEGGNYGYTF,TGCGCCAGCAGCCAAGATGACGAGGGTGGTAACTATGGCTACACCTTC
TRBV6-2/TRBV6-3,TRBD2,TRBJ2-1,NA,CASSYSPLLAGYYNEQFF,TGTGCCAGCAGTTACTCCCCCCTTCTAGCGGGGTACTACAATGAGCAGTTCTTC
TRBV2,TRBD2,TRBJ2-1,NA,CASSPLAGVYNEQFF,TGTGCCAGCAGCCCTCTAGCGGGGGTTTACAATGAGCAGTTCTTC
TRBV6-6,NA,TRBJ2-6,once,CASRLSISGANVLTF,TGTGCCAGCAGACTGTCCATCTCTGGGGCCAACGTCCTGACTTTC
TRBV4-1,TRBD2,TRBJ2-5,NA,CASSQGWAGDGETQYF,TGCGCCAGCAGCCAAGGGTGGGCGGGGGATGGAGAGACCCAGTACTTC
TRBV2,NA,TRBJ1-5,NA,CASSWQGNQPQHF,TGTGCCAGCAGTTGGCAGGGAAACCAGCCCCAGCATTTT
TRBV7-2,NA,TRBJ2-7,NA,CASSPGSGAYEQYF,TGTGCCAGCAGCCCCGGATCAGGGGCCTACGAGCAGTACTTC
TRBV18,TRBD1,TRBJ2-6,NA,CASSPPTGALSGANVLTF,TGTGCCAGCTCACCGCCGACAGGGGCACTCTCTGGGGCCAACGTCCTGACTTTC
TRBV2,TRBD1,TRBJ1-1,NA,CASSPDRATEAFF,TGTGCCAGCAGCCCTGACAGGGCGACTGAAGCTTTCTTT
TRBV5-1,TRBD1,TRBJ1-2,once,CASSLVVGTANHYGYTF,TGCGCCAGCAGCTTGGTAGTAGGGACAGCGAACCACTATGGCTACACCTTC
TRBV5-6,NA,TRBJ1-1,few,CASSLFGRVEAFF,TGTGCCAGCAGCTTGTTTGGGCGGGTAGAAGCTTTCTTT
TRBV12-3/TRBV12-4,NA,TRBJ1-1,NA,CASSLLLSRKAFF,TGTGCCAGCAGCCTTCTACTGTCTAGAAAAGCTTTCTTT